This T cell receptor (beta chain) was captured in a study of blood T cell repertoires in COVID-19. On the study more broadly: PBMCs, B-cell-depleted T cells, or T cells were the source of the cDNA or gDNA that made up the material.

The CDR3 covers 17 residues. V lost 3 bases to trimming and J lost 3 bases, with 20 bases between them. Germline V gene lookup returns CDR1 MNHGY and CDR2 SAAAGT. Original analysis: Reference gene primer amplification gave estimated nucleated cell counts. TCRdb keeps only in-frame clones here, not all; method: immunoSEQ multiplex PCR. D and trimming were read from the DNA, whereas the V and J calls and clone size are those reported in that table. In the table there are some 140,000 clones, over 80% of which are singletons. The sequenced material came from peripheral blood. V is TRBV6-8 and J is TRBJ1-1; D gene uncertain. The TCR sequence derives from a man in his fifties with active COVID-19. DNA of the CDR3: TGTGCCAGCAGTTATTGTTTTCCCCGGGTTTGGGACACTGAAGCTTTCTTT. Its protein product is CASSYCFPRVWDTEAFF.